This record concerns one T cell receptor beta chain sequence. The target antigen is unknown. Germline assignment: CDR1 SGHTA and CDR2 FQGNSA. This CDR3 is built from 14 residues. V lost 8 bases to trimming and J lost 2 bases; unmatched junction nucleotides: 5. These data originate in a study of T cell repertoires in cytomegalovirus infection. Overall study: Public TCR beta signature analysis indicated the presence of both CMV infection and matching HLA type. The study, taken as a whole, reports: Accumulated public TCR beta family frequency recognized individuals carrying CMV together with the relevant HLA. HLA-C-restricted, CMV-specific TCR beta clonotypes were dominant ex vivo.

TCRdb re-called the reads with MiXCR, one entry per CDR3 protein. The repertoire holds around 71,000 distinct CDR3 sequences, with around 42% as singletons. The origin of this receptor is a human donor in good health (CMV status not recorded). Some clones in this sample may be carry-over from other donors' samples. This chain connects TRBV7-2 to TRBJ2-7, with TRBD2 matching 11 bases. The input for sequencing was CD8+ T cells from cultured PBMCs, taken from culture after CMV antigen stimulation. CDR3 amino acids: CASRLAGGPYEQYF. The DNA of the CDR3 is TGTGCCAGCCGTCTAGCGGGGGGCCCCTACGAGCAGTACTTC.